One TCR beta chain is described in this entry. Its antigen has not been determined. No base quality values were provided; no much bigger clone lies one nucleotide off. Buffy coats from roughly 40 blood donors, supplied by the Finnish Red Cross blood service, were used as healthy controls. All TCR-sequenced material derived from peripheral blood: patient blood samples and healthy donor buffy coats. Peripheral blood mononuclear cells were isolated by Ficoll-Hypaque gradient centrifugation. CD4+ cells were purified magnetically from the buffy coats of healthy controls. The Gentra Puregene Cell and Tissue kit was used to extract genomic DNA, and a Qubit 2.0 fluorometer was used to measure the amount of genomic DNA. This record belongs to a study of STAT5B mutations in CD4+ large granular lymphocyte leukemia (dated by TCRdb to 2022 to 2024). With respect to the entire study: Among the healthy controls, the CDR3 'QG' motif was associated with a particular HLA allele. The purity of purified fractions was confirmed by flow cytometry on FACSCanto II or FACSVerse to exceed 95% among lymphocytes. TCRbeta repertoires of CD4+ T-cell large granular lymphocyte leukemia patients were compared with those of healthy blood donors.

The full study reports these points: Compared with healthy CD4+ repertoires, CD4-sorted patient repertoires appeared more clonal, and this difference remained even after the putative leukemic clones were removed. Enrichment of TRBV06-family usage was observed among the top patient clones (8/27) relative to healthy controls (2/35). Main leukemic clonotypes were private to each patient, although around 24% of the main leukemic clonotypes were found at low frequency in the non-leukemic repertoires of other patients. The data were not HLA-matched, and the relatively small sample size could explain the higher clonality seen in CD4+ compared with CD8+ T-LGLL.

TCRbeta rearrangements were sequenced from genomic DNA using the immunoSEQ assay at survey resolution. The paper's data handling went like this. In the TCR sequencing data, the smallest productive clonotype frequency that could be detected was 2.59 x 10-5. Only productive TCRbeta rearrangements, defined as complete and in-frame sequences, were included in the analyses. Simpson clonality, calculated in the immunoSEQ Analyzer version 3.0, was used as the measure of sample clonality. Based on frequency, clones were grouped as very rare, small, medium, large (1-20%) or hyperexpanded (>20%). Generation probabilities were estimated with OLGA 1.2.3, V-gene circos plots were generated with VDJtools, specificities were searched for in VDJdb, and CDR3 motifs were identified with GLIPH. Drawn from immuneACCESS, this table holds only the in-frame rearrangements with V and J called that TCRdb kept. Clones are partly lost; checked studies trace under half to an unresolved V gene and leave the rest unexplained. That table gives V, J and clone size, and the DNA gave D and trimming. The sample table lists about 35,000 clones, approximately 67% of them with a count of one. The ten largest clonotypes hold approximately 2% of the sample.

The CDR3 has 14 amino acids, counting the end cysteine and phenylalanine. Kept here is only the CDR3 DNA, which spans 42 bases and is read in frame from base 1. V is trimmed back by 6 bases and J by 1 base, and the junction contains 2 bases that no gene match accounts for. Reading the germline V gene gives CDR1 MNHEY and CDR2 SVGAGI. Recombination connected TRBV6-5 to TRBJ2-2; a stretch of 7 junction bases matches TRBD1. Specimen: CD4+ T cells from blood buffy coats. The origin of this receptor is a human donor in good health. The bases read TGTGCCAGCAGGCGGACAGGGAACACCGGGGAGCTGTTTTTT. It specifies CASRRTGNTGELFF.